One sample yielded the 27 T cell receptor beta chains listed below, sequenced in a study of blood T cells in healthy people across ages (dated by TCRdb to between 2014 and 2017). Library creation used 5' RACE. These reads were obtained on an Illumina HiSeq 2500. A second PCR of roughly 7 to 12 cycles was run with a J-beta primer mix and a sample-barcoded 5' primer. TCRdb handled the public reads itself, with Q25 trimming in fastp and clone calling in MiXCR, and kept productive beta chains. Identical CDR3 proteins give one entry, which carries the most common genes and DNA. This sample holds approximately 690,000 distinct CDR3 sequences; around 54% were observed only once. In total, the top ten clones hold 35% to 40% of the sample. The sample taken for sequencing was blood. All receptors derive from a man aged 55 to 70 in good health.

This CDR3 is CASSSRGHPSTDTQYF. The CDR3 DNA sequence: TGTGCCAGCAGTTCCCGGGGGCATCCTAGCACAGATACGCAGTATTTT. The chain has TRBV9 and TRBJ2-3; D possibly matches TRBD1 or TRBD2 (6 bases each). The CDR3 covers 16 residues. Germline CDR1 SGDLS, CDR2 YYNGEE. V gave up 5 bases and J gave up 0 bases, with 16 bases separating them.

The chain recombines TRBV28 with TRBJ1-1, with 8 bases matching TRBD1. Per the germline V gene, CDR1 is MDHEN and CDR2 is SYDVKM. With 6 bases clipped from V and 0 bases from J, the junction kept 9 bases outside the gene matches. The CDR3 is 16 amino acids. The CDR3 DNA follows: TGTGCCAGCAGCCCAGCGGGACAGGAGCTGAACACTGAAGCTTTCTTT. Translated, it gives CASSPAGQELNTEAFF.

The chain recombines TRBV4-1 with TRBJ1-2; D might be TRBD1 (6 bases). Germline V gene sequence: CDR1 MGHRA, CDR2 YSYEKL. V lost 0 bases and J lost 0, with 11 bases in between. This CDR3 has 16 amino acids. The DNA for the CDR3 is TGCGCCAGCAGCCAAGATCTCAACAGGGCTAACTATGGCTACACCTTC. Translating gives CASSQDLNRANYGYTF.

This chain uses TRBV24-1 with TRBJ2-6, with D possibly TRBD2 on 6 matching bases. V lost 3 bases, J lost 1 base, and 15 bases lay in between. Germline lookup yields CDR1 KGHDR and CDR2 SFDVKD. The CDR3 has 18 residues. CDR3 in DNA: TGTGCCACCAGTGATCGGGGGTACGGGCTGTCTGGGGCCAACGTCCTGACTTTC. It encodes CATSDRGYGLSGANVLTF.

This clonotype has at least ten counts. CDR3 bases: TGTGCCAGCAGCTTAGTGGGGACCAAAAACATTCAGTACTTC. It codes for CASSLVGTKNIQYF. V is TRBV11-2 and J is TRBJ2-4; D is undetermined. The CDR3 consists of 14 residues. The ends were cut back, 1 base at V and 2 bases at J, with 6 bases in the middle. CDR1 is SGHAT and CDR2 is FQNNGV in the germline V gene.

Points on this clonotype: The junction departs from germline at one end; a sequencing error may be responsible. The CDR3 protein is CASSLGRELNYDYTF. DNA for the CDR3: TGCGCCAGCAGCTTAGGACGGGAACTAAACTATGACTACACCTTC. This chain uses TRBV5-1 with TRBJ1-2, with D hard to call. The CDR3 is 15 residues long. Germline CDR1 SGHRS, CDR2 YFSETQ.

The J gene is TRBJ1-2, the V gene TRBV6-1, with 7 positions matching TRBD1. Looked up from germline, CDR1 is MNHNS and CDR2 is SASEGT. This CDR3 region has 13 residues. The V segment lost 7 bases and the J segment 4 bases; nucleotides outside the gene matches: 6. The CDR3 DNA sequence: TGTGCCAGCAATACAGGGGCCGTCTATGGCTACACCTTC. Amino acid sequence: CASNTGAVYGYTF.

CDR3 in amino acids: CASSAPHLAKNIQYF. Written as DNA, the CDR3 is TGTGCCAGCAGTGCTCCCCACTTAGCCAAAAACATTCAGTACTTC. This sequence joins TRBV2 and TRBJ2-4; D is unclear. The germline CDR1 and CDR2 sequences are SNHLY and FYNNEI. The CDR3 runs to 15 residues. V lost 4 bases, J lost 0 bases, and 10 bases lay in between. The full variable domain, its missing parts supplied by reference TRBV2 and TRBJ2-4, is EPEVTQTPSHQVTQMGQEVILRCVPISNHLYFYWYRQILGQKVEFLVSFYNNEISEKSEIFDDQFSVERPDGSNFTLKIRSTKLEDSAMYFCASSAPHLAKNIQYFGAGTRLSVL.

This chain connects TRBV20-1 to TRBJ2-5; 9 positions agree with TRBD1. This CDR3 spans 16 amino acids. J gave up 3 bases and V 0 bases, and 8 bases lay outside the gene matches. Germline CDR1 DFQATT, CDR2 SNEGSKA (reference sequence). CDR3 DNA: TGCAGTGCTAGAGATCCCCTCGGACAGGGGAAAGAGACCCAGTACTTC. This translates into CSARDPLGQGKETQYF.

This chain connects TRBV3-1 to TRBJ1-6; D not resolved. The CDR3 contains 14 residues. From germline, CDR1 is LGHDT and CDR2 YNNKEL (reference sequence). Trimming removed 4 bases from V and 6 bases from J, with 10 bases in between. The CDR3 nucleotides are TGTGCCAGCAGCCCCGAGGTCCGTAATTCACCCCTCCACTTT. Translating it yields CASSPEVRNSPLHF.

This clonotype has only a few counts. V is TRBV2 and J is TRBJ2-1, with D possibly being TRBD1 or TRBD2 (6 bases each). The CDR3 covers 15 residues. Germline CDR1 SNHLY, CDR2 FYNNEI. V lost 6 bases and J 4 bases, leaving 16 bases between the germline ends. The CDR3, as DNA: TGTGCCAGCAGCCAAATGGGGGGCAGGTACAATGAGCAGTTCTTC. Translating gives CASSQMGGRYNEQFF.

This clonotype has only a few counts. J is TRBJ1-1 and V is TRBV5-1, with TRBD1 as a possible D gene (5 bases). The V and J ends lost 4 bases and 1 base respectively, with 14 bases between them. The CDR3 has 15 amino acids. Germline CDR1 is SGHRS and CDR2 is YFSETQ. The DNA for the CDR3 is TGCGCCAGCAGCCTCTGGGGCCAGTCGAACACTGAAGCTTTCTTT. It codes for CASSLWGQSNTEAFF.

CDR3: CASSPRGGGLITEAFF. DNA of the CDR3: TGCGCCAGCAGCCCCCGCGGGGGTGGATTAATCACTGAAGCTTTCTTT. The chain has TRBV4-1 and TRBJ1-1; maybe TRBD1 (5 bases). The CDR3 has 16 residues. With 4 bases removed from V and 4 bases from J, the gap between germline ends came to 19 bases. Germline V gene lookup returns CDR1 MGHRA and CDR2 YSYEKL.

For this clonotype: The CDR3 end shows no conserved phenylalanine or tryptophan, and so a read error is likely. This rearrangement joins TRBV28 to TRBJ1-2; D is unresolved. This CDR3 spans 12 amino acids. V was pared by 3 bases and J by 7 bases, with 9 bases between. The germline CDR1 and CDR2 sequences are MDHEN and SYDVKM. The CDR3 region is CASSFGRLGYTL. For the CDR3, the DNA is TGTGCCAGCAGTTTCGGGCGCCTTGGCTACACCCTC.

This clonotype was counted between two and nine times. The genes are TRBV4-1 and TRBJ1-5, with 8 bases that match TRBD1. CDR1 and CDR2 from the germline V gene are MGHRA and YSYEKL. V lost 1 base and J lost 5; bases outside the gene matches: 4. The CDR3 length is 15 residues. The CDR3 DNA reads TGCGCCAGCAGCCAAGCCGGGACAGGATATCAGCCCCAGCATTTT. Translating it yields CASSQAGTGYQPQHF.

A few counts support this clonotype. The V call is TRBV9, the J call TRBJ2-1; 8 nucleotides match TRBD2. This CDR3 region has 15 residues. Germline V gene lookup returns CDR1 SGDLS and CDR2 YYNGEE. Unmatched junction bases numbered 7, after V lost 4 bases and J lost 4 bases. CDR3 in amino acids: CASSSRGGEYNEQFF. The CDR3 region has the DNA TGTGCCAGCAGCTCCCGGGGGGGCGAGTACAATGAGCAGTTCTTC. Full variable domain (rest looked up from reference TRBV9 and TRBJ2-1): DSGVTQTPKHLITATGQRVTLRCSPRSGDLSVYWYQQSLDQGLQFLIQYYNGEERAKGNILERFSAQQFPDLHSELNLSSLELGDSALYFCASSSRGGEYNEQFFGPGTRLTVL.

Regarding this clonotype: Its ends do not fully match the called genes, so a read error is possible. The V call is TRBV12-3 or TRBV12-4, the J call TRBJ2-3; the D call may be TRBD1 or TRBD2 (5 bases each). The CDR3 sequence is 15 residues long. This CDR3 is CASKWRGVIADMQYF. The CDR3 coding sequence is TGTGCCAGCAAATGGAGAGGGGTCATAGCAGATATGCAGTATTTT.

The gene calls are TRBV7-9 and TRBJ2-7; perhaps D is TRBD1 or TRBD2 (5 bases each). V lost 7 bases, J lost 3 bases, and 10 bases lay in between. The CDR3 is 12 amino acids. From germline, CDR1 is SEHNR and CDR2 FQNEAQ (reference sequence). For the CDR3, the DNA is TGTGCCAGCATCCGGGACGGCTACGAGCAGTACTTC. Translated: CASIRDGYEQYF.

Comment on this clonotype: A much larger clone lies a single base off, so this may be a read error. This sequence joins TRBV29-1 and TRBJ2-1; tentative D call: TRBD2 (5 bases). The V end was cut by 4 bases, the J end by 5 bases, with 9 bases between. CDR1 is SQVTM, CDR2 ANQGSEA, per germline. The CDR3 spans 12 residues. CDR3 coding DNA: TGCAGCGTTGGGGAGCCCAACAATGAGCAGTTCTTC. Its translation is CSVGEPNNEQFF.

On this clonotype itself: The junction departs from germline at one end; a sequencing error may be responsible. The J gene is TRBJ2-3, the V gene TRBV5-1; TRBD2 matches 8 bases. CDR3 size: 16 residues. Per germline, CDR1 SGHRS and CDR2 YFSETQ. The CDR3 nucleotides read TGTGCCAGCAGCGTGAGGCTAGCGGGCGGCACAGATACGCAGTATTTT. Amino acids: CASSVRLAGGTDTQYF.

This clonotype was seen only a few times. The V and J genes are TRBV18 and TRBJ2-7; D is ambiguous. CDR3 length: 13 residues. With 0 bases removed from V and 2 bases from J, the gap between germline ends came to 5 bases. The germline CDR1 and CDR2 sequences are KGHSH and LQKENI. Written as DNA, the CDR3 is TGTGCCAGCTCACCACCCACTACCTACGAGCAGTACTTC. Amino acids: CASSPPTTYEQYF.

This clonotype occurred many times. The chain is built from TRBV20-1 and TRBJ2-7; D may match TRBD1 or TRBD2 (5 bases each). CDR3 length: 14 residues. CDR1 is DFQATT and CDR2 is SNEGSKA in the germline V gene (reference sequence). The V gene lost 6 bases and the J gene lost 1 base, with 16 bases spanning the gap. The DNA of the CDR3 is TGCAGTGCCGAGGGGCTACGGAATTCCTACGAGCAGTACTTC. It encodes CSAEGLRNSYEQYF.

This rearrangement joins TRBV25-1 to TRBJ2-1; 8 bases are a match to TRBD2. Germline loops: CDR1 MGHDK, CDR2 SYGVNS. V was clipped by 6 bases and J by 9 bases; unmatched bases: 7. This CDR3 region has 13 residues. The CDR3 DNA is TGTGCCAGCAGCTCGGGGGGGACCGGTGAGCAGTTCTTC. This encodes CASSSGGTGEQFF.

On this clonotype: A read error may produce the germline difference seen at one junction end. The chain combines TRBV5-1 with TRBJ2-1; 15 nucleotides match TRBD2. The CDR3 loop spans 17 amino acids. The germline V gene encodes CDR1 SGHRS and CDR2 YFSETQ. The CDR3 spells CASSRGLAGGSYNEQFF. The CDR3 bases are TGTGCCAGCAGCAGGGGACTAGCGGGGGGATCCTACAATGAGCAGTTCTTC.

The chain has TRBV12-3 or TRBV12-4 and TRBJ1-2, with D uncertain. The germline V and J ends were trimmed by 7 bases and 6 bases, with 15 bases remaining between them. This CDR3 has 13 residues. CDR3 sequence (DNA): TGTGCCAGCAACTTAGACAACGGGCATGGCTACACCTTC. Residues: CASNLDNGHGYTF.

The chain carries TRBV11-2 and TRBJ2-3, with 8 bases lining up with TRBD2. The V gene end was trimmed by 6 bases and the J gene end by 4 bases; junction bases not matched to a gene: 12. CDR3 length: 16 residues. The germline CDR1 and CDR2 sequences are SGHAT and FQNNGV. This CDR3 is CASRLGLAGLSDTQYF. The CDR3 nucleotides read TGTGCCAGCAGGTTGGGGCTAGCGGGTCTCTCAGATACGCAGTATTTT.

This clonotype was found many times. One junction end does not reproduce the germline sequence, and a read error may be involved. In nucleotides, the CDR3 is TGTGCCAGCAGCTTAGTCGGGCAGCAAGAGACCCAGTACTTC. As protein: CASSLVGQQETQYF. The V gene is TRBV5-1, the J gene TRBJ2-5; no reliable D call. The CDR3 has 14 residues. CDR1 is SGHRS and CDR2 is YFSETQ in the germline V gene.